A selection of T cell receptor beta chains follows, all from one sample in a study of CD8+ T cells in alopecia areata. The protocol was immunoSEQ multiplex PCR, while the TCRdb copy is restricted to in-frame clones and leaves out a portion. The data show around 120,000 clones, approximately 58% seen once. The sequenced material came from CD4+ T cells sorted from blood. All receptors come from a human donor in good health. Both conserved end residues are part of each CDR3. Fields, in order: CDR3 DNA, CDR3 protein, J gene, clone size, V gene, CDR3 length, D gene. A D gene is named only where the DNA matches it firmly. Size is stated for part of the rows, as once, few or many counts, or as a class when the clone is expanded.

TGTGCCTGGAGGGGCATCGACAGGGGGGCCGGGGAGCTGTTTTTT | CAWRGIDRGAGELFF | TRBJ2-2 | NA | TRBV30 | 15 | TRBD1
TGTGCCAGCAGTGCGAGTAGCGGGGGACCCTCCTACAATGAGCAGTTCTTC | CASSASSGGPSYNEQFF | TRBJ2-1 | NA | TRBV6-1 | 17 | TRBD2
TGTGCCAGCAGTGAGGGGACAGGGGGTGGGGCCAACGTCCTGACTTTC | CASSEGTGGGANVLTF | TRBJ2-6 | few | TRBV6-1 | 16 | TRBD1
TGTGCCAGCAGCCAGGCAGGGGGGGCTAGCCAAAACATTCAGTACTTC | CASSQAGGASQNIQYF | TRBJ2-4 | NA | TRBV4-2 | 16 | NA
TGTGCCATCAGCGAGTGGGACAGCGTGAACACTGAAGCTTTCTTT | CAISEWDSVNTEAFF | TRBJ1-1 | few | TRBV10-3 | 15 | TRBD1
TGTGCCAGTAGTTTGGGGGCTAGCGGGTTTAACACCGGGGAGCTGTTTTTT | CASSLGASGFNTGELFF | TRBJ2-2 | NA | TRBV19 | 17 | TRBD2
TGTGCCAGCAGCCCGGGGCCAGGGGGCTACGAGCAGTACTTC | CASSPGPGGYEQYF | TRBJ2-7 | NA | TRBV5-6 | 14 | TRBD1
TGTGCCAGCAGCTTAGTACGGTCCGTCAATGAGCAGTTCTTC | CASSLVRSVNEQFF | TRBJ2-1 | few | TRBV7-8 | 14 | NA
TGTGCCAGCAGTCGAGGTAGCTCCTATAATTCACCCCTCCACTTT | CASSRGSSYNSPLHF | TRBJ1-6 | NA | TRBV6-6 | 15 | NA
TGTGCCAGCAGCCCCGGGCCCCCTCGGAGTGAAAAACTGTTTTTT | CASSPGPPRSEKLFF | TRBJ1-4 | NA | TRBV5-6 | 15 | NA
TGCAGCGTTGAGGGGCCGGGAAGCTATGGCTACACCTTC | CSVEGPGSYGYTF | TRBJ1-2 | NA | TRBV29-1 | 13 | NA
TGCAGCGTTGGGGCCTCTAACTATGGCTACACCTTC | CSVGASNYGYTF | TRBJ1-2 | few | TRBV29-1 | 12 | NA
TGTGCCAGCAGTTCTCCGGCCGGGACAGACTATGGCTACACCTTC | CASSSPAGTDYGYTF | TRBJ1-2 | few | TRBV6-5 | 15 | TRBD1
TGTGCCAGCAGTGTCGGAGAAAATCAGCCCCAGCATTTT | CASSVGENQPQHF | TRBJ1-5 | NA | TRBV2 | 13 | NA
TGTGCCAGCAGTGGGTTACGGGGACAACACACCGGGGAGCTGTTTTTT | CASSGLRGQHTGELFF | TRBJ2-2 | few | TRBV25-1 | 16 | NA
TGTGCCAGCAGGGGACTAGCGTGGAGATCAACCTACGAGCAGTACTTC | CASRGLAWRSTYEQYF | TRBJ2-7 | NA | TRBV27 | 16 | TRBD2
TGTGCCTGGTCTGCCCGGGGCTTTTCGGACTACGAGCAGTACTTC | CAWSARGFSDYEQYF | TRBJ2-7 | NA | TRBV30 | 15 | NA
TGTGCCAGCAGCTCATTGGGACAGCAAGAGACCCAGTACTTC | CASSSLGQQETQYF | TRBJ2-5 | NA | TRBV11-2 | 14 | TRBD1
TGCGCCAGCAGTCCCAGGGTGGATCAGCCCCAGCATTTT | CASSPRVDQPQHF | TRBJ1-5 | few | TRBV4-1 | 13 | NA
TGCGCCAGCAGCCAAGATTTGTCTCCTCCGGGGGATCAGCCCCAGCATTTT | CASSQDLSPPGDQPQHF | TRBJ1-5 | few | TRBV4-1 | 17 | NA
TGCGCCAGCAGCCCAGACGAGGACAGACTCAAAAACATTCAGTACTTC | CASSPDEDRLKNIQYF | TRBJ2-4 | NA | TRBV4-1 | 16 | NA
TGTGCCAGCAGTGACATGGATGGGGGATCCAAAAACATTCAGTACTTC | CASSDMDGGSKNIQYF | TRBJ2-4 | few | TRBV28 | 16 | NA
TGTGCCAGCAGCCCGACTTTGGGCAGGAACTCCTACGAGCAGTACTTC | CASSPTLGRNSYEQYF | TRBJ2-7 | NA | TRBV5-6 | 16 | NA
TGTGCCACCGACCAGAAGCCGGGGAGGTTAGGCCAGTACTTC | CATDQKPGRLGQYF | TRBJ2-5 | NA | TRBV30 | 14 | NA
TGTGCCAGCAGCCAAGCCAGCGGGGGGCACTTTGAGCAGTTCTTC | CASSQASGGHFEQFF | TRBJ2-1 | NA | TRBV4-2 | 15 | TRBD2
TGTGCCACTCATAGGGGGGCTAGCACAGATACGCAGTATTTT | CATHRGASTDTQYF | TRBJ2-3 | NA | TRBV7-9 | 14 | NA
TGTGCCAGCAGCTCGGACTCCTCCTACGAGCAGTACTTC | CASSSDSSYEQYF | TRBJ2-7 | few | TRBV5-6 | 13 | NA
TGTGCCAGCAGCGCCGACAGGGCCGGGGAGCTGTTTTTT | CASSADRAGELFF | TRBJ2-2 | NA | TRBV7-7 | 13 | TRBD1
TGTGCCAGCAGTTACTCGACAGGCCGCTCCTACAATGAGCAGTTCTTC | CASSYSTGRSYNEQFF | TRBJ2-1 | NA | TRBV6-5 | 16 | NA
TGTGCCAGCAGCCTTTTAGCGGGGGAAGAGACCCAGTACTTC | CASSLLAGEETQYF | TRBJ2-5 | NA | TRBV5-4 | 14 | TRBD2
TGTGCCAGCAGGCAGGGAAGGAGTGAGCAGTTCTTC | CASRQGRSEQFF | TRBJ2-1 | few | TRBV6-5 | 12 | NA
TGTGCCTGGACCCCCGGGGGGGCGACCTATGGCTACACCTTC | CAWTPGGATYGYTF | TRBJ1-2 | few | TRBV30 | 14 | NA
TGTGCCAGCAGCCCGAGGGGGGACTATGGCTACACCTTC | CASSPRGDYGYTF | TRBJ1-2 | few | TRBV11-2 | 13 | NA
TGTGCCAGCAGCCCCCGAGGCTCTGGGGCCAACGTCCTGACTTTC | CASSPRGSGANVLTF | TRBJ2-6 | NA | TRBV9 | 15 | NA
TGCAGCGCCAAATCGGACAGGAGTAACTATGGCTACACCTTC | CSAKSDRSNYGYTF | TRBJ1-2 | few | TRBV29-1 | 14 | TRBD1
TGTGCCACCAGCAGGGGGAGAATCAATCAGCCCCAGCATTTT | CATSRGRINQPQHF | TRBJ1-5 | few | TRBV15 | 14 | NA
TGTGCCAGCAGCTCCCGACTAGCGGGGAGCACAGATACGCAGTATTTT | CASSSRLAGSTDTQYF | TRBJ2-3 | NA | TRBV9 | 16 | TRBD2
TGTGCCAGCAGTTTGGCAGAGAACACTGAAGCTTTCTTT | CASSLAENTEAFF | TRBJ1-1 | many | TRBV2 | 13 | NA
TGTGCCAGCAGGGGTCTTCAGAATAATGAAAAACTGTTTTTT | CASRGLQNNEKLFF | TRBJ1-4 | once | TRBV2 | 14 | NA
TGTGCCAGCAGCTACGGGGCTAGAGAGACCCAGTACTTC | CASSYGARETQYF | TRBJ2-5 | NA | TRBV11-2 | 13 | NA
TGCGCCAGCAGCTATTATCCGGGAGAGAAGGACTATGGCTACACCTTC | CASSYYPGEKDYGYTF | TRBJ1-2 | NA | TRBV5-1 | 16 | NA
TGTGCCAGCACCCCGGGCGGAACAGGCACAGATACGCAGTATTTT | CASTPGGTGTDTQYF | TRBJ2-3 | NA | TRBV2 | 15 | NA
TGTGCCACCAGCAGGGGCCCTAGCGGGGGTACCAATGAGCAGTTCTTC | CATSRGPSGGTNEQFF | TRBJ2-1 | NA | TRBV15 | 16 | TRBD2
TGTGCCAGCAGCCTACAGGGGGCGTCCTACGAGCAGTACTTC | CASSLQGASYEQYF | TRBJ2-7 | NA | TRBV27 | 14 | TRBD1
TGTGCCAGCAGGATGGACAGGGGGTTCACTGAAGCTTTCTTT | CASRMDRGFTEAFF | TRBJ1-1 | few | TRBV6-1 | 14 | TRBD1